Listed here are 30 T cell receptor beta chains from one sample, sequenced in a study of T cells in Graves' hyperthyroidism and ophthalmopathy. From RNA transcripts, TCR beta CDR3 regions were amplified. The TCR CDR3 was amplified in a first-round RT-PCR using the HTBI primer set. One entry per CDR3 protein, called by TCRdb with MiXCR from the multiplex PCR reads. There are approximately 870,000 distinct CDR3 sequences in the sample; 38% occur only once, and roughly 8.3% lies in the top ten. The material sequenced was blood. The origin of the receptors is a man between 18 and 29 years old with Graves' hyperthyroidism.

As concerns this clonotype: A much larger clone sits a single nucleotide away, making a read error possible. The J gene is TRBJ1-6, the V gene TRBV7-9, with unresolved D. With 5 bases removed from V and 10 bases from J, the gap between germline ends came to 15 bases. This CDR3 has 14 residues. Germline V gene sequence: CDR1 SEHNR, CDR2 FQNEAQ (reference sequence). CDR3 nucleotide sequence: TGTGCCAGCAGCCGGTACGGCTCTTTATCACCCCTCCACTTT. This encodes CASSRYGSLSPLHF.

The rearrangement joins TRBV19 to TRBJ1-5; D ambiguous. The ends were cut back, 6 bases at V and 0 bases at J, with 12 bases in the middle. The CDR3 has 15 residues. Per germline, CDR1 LNHDA and CDR2 SQIVND (reference sequence). The CDR3 reads CASSYMKNSNQPQHF. The CDR3 nucleotides are TGTGCCAGTAGCTACATGAAGAATAGCAATCAGCCCCAGCATTTT.

This clonotype was observed a handful of times. The chain carries TRBV9 and TRBJ2-7, with D perhaps TRBD1 or TRBD2 (6 bases each). The CDR3 totals 14 residues. In germline, CDR1 is SGDLS, CDR2 YYNGEE. V lost 4 bases to trimming and J lost 4 bases, with 15 bases between them. The CDR3: CASSLSPGAYEQYF. The CDR3 DNA is TGTGCCAGCAGCCTCTCCCCGGGGGCATACGAGCAGTACTTC.

The rearrangement uses TRBV4-1 and TRBJ1-2; 7 bases are shared with TRBD1. V was clipped by 4 bases and J by 6 bases; unmatched bases: 8. The CDR3 sequence is 14 residues long. Per the germline V gene, CDR1 is MGHRA and CDR2 is YSYEKL. The CDR3 DNA reads as TGCGCCAGCAGCCCACAGGGGAGGTTGAATGGCTACACCTTC. Protein sequence: CASSPQGRLNGYTF.

The chain combines TRBV19 with TRBJ1-5, with a tentative D call TRBD1 (5 bases). The germline V gene encodes CDR1 LNHDA and CDR2 SQIVND (reference sequence). Trimming cost V 9 bases and J 7 bases, with 16 bases left between them. This CDR3 contains 13 residues. CDR3 sequence (DNA): TGTGCCAGCAGCAGTGGGTGGGGGCAGCCCCAGCATTTT. Its protein product is CASSSGWGQPQHF.

A word on this clonotype: A much larger clone differs by one base, so this may be a read error. Because the CDR3 is missing its conserved closing phenylalanine or tryptophan, this is likely a read error. The chain employs TRBV15 and TRBJ1-1; TRBD1 aligns across 10 bases. The CDR3 spans 16 residues. Trimming removed 4 bases from V and 1 base from J; junction bases left unmatched: 6. CDR1 and CDR2 from the germline V gene are LNHNV and YYDKDF (reference sequence). In DNA form, the CDR3 reads TGTGCCACCAGCACAGACAGGGGGCTTCCGAACACTGAAGCTTTCCTT. It encodes CATSTDRGLPNTEAFL.

The rearrangement uses TRBV7-3 and TRBJ2-7; D unresolved. The CDR3 runs to 17 residues. Per the germline V gene, CDR1 is SGHTA and CDR2 is FQGTGA. V was clipped by 4 bases and J by 0 bases, with 19 bases between them. The DNA for the CDR3 is TGTGCCAGCAGCTCCCGGAAAGATTGGCCGGTCTCCTACGAGCAGTACTTC. Its protein is CASSSRKDWPVSYEQYF.

This CDR3 is CASSYNGEVTGELFF. The CDR3 DNA is TGTGCCAGCAGTTATAATGGGGAGGTCACCGGGGAGCTGTTTTTT. The chain links TRBV6-5 to TRBJ2-2, with D maybe TRBD2 (6 bases). This CDR3 has 15 residues. Germline CDR1 reads MNHEY; CDR2 reads SVGAGI. The ends were cut back, 3 bases at V and 4 bases at J, with 12 bases in the middle.

A few counts support this clonotype. The rearrangement links TRBV7-8 to TRBJ2-7; TRBD1 aligns across 7 bases. With 1 base clipped from V and 0 bases from J, the junction kept 6 bases outside the gene matches. Germline loops: CDR1 SGHVS, CDR2 FQNEAQ. The CDR3 consists of 16 residues. CDR3 bases: TGTGCCAGCAGCTTAGGGAGGACAGGTAGCTCCTACGAGCAGTACTTC. Protein product: CASSLGRTGSSYEQYF.

V and J are TRBV19 and TRBJ2-5, with a tentative D call TRBD2 (6 bases). Trimming left V 5 bases short and J 4 bases short, with 20 bases between. Germline values: CDR1 LNHDA, CDR2 SQIVND (reference sequence). The CDR3 loop spans 16 amino acids. CDR3 sequence (DNA): TGTGCCAGTAGTCCCCGGATAGCTAGGCGGGGAGAGACCCAGTACTTC. This codes for CASSPRIARRGETQYF.

This clonotype was counted ten times or more. The chain couples TRBV2 to TRBJ1-1; TRBD1 matches 7 bases. Losses at the gene ends were 3 bases for V and 0 bases for J; bases not matched to a gene: 4. The CDR3 sequence is 15 residues long. From germline, CDR1 is SNHLY and CDR2 FYNNEI. For the CDR3, the DNA is TGTGCCAGCAGTGAGACACAGGGGATGAACACTGAAGCTTTCTTT. Protein: CASSETQGMNTEAFF. Full variable domain (outside the CDR3, taken from reference TRBV2 and TRBJ1-1): EPEVTQTPSHQVTQMGQEVILRCVPISNHLYFYWYRQILGQKVEFLVSFYNNEISEKSEIFDDQFSVERPDGSNFTLKIRSTKLEDSAMYFCASSETQGMNTEAFFGQGTRLTVV.

The V gene is TRBV7-2, the J gene TRBJ2-2; 12 nucleotides agree with TRBD1. CDR1 and CDR2 (germline): SGHTA, FQGNSA. V lost 7 bases to trimming and J lost 4 bases; unmatched junction nucleotides: 10. This CDR3 spans 17 amino acids. For the CDR3, the DNA is TGTGCCAGCACCCTCTGGGACAGGGGGCGTCGCACCGGGGAGCTGTTTTTT. Residues: CASTLWDRGRRTGELFF.

This clonotype has only a few counts. V is TRBV19 and J is TRBJ2-2; 9 nucleotides match TRBD1. Per germline, CDR1 LNHDA and CDR2 SQIVND (reference sequence). With V trimmed by 8 bases and J by 6 bases, 1 base remained unmatched. The CDR3 length is 12 residues. CDR3 loop: CASWTGAGELFF. The CDR3 DNA follows: TGTGCCAGTTGGACAGGGGCCGGGGAGCTGTTTTTT.

With regard to this clonotype: A much larger clone lies a single base off, so this may be a read error. This rearrangement joins TRBV19 to TRBJ1-6; TRBD1 matches at 10 bases. The CDR3 loop spans 15 amino acids. The germline V gene has CDR1 LNHDA and CDR2 SQIVND (reference sequence). The CDR3 loop reads CACRTGTGVNSPLHF. In nucleotides, the CDR3 is TGTGCCTGTAGAACCGGGACAGGGGTTAATTCACCCCTCCACTTT.

V is TRBV20-1 and J is TRBJ2-5; TRBD1 might be the D (5 bases). V lost 6 bases to trimming and J lost 2 bases, with 13 bases between them. The CDR3 is made up of 13 amino acids. Germline CDR1 reads DFQATT; CDR2 reads SNEGSKA (reference sequence). The CDR3 here is CSALQVGQETQYF. The CDR3 nucleotides are TGCAGTGCCTTACAGGTCGGGCAAGAGACCCAGTACTTC.

In its sample, this clonotype was seen a few times. A much larger clone lies a single base off, so this may be a read error. This chain connects TRBV10-3 to TRBJ1-2; D perhaps matches TRBD1 (5 bases). CDR3 size: 13 residues. The germline V gene has CDR1 ENHRY and CDR2 SYGVKD. Trimming shortened V by 7 bases and J by 8 bases, and 17 bases separated the two germline ends. CDR3 sequence reads: CAITSRGEEGYTF. The CDR3 DNA reads as TGTGCCATCACGAGTAGAGGGGAAGAGGGCTACACCTTC.

This clonotype was counted many times. The chain joins TRBV29-1 to TRBJ1-2; no firm D call. Per the germline V gene, CDR1 is SQVTM and CDR2 is ANQGSEA. This CDR3 has 14 residues. V shed 7 bases and J shed 7 bases, with 22 bases lying between them. The CDR3: CSAGPQVWGPGYTF. CDR3 nucleotides: TGCAGCGCCGGCCCCCAGGTTTGGGGTCCTGGCTACACCTTC.

This clonotype has a single count. A much larger clone is a single base away; this may be a read error. The chain is built from TRBV2 and TRBJ1-6; the D is unclear. The length of the CDR3 is 11 residues. Trimming shortened V by 6 bases and J by 8 bases, and 5 bases separated the two germline ends. The germline gives CDR1 SNHLY, CDR2 FYNNEI. The CDR3: CASRPHSPLHF. The CDR3 DNA is TGTGCCAGCAGGCCCCATTCACCCCTCCACTTT. Based on the CDR3 plus reference TRBV2 and TRBJ1-6, the full variable domain is EPEVTQTPSHQVTQMGQEVILRCVPISNHLYFYWYRQILGQKVEFLVSFYNNEISEKSEIFDDQFSVERPDGSNFTLKIRSTKLEDSAMYFCASRPHSPLHFGNGTRLTVT.

Regarding this clonotype: A much larger clonotype is one base distant, so this may be a read error. The chain couples TRBV20-1 to TRBJ2-7; TRBD2 matches at 9 bases. Looked up from germline, CDR1 is DFQATT and CDR2 is SNEGSKA (reference sequence). J gave up 5 bases and V 5 bases, and 4 bases lay outside the gene matches. The CDR3 length is 12 residues. The CDR3 DNA sequence: TGCAGTGCTCGGCGGACTAGCGACGAGCAGTACTTC. Translated, it gives CSARRTSDEQYF.

This chain connects TRBV10-3 to TRBJ2-3; the match to TRBD1 covers 7 bases. Germline-derived CDR1 and CDR2 are ENHRY and SYGVKD. Unmatched junction bases numbered 5, after V lost 4 bases and J lost 4 bases. This CDR3 contains 14 residues. In nucleotides, the CDR3 is TGTGCCATCAGTGGTCGGGACAGAGCAGATACGCAGTATTTT. This translates into CAISGRDRADTQYF.

This chain links TRBV4-3 with TRBJ2-7; D is undetermined. This CDR3 has 17 residues. CDR1 LGHNA and CDR2 YSLEER come from the germline V gene. V lost 1 base to trimming and J lost 1 base, with 17 bases between them. This CDR3 reads CASSQGLTTGSSYEQYF. The DNA for the CDR3 is TGCGCCAGCAGCCAAGGTCTAACTACCGGGTCATCCTACGAGCAGTACTTC.

There are many counts of this clonotype. The chain couples TRBV7-2 to TRBJ1-2; TRBD1 might be the D (6 bases). The CDR3 loop spans 14 amino acids. CDR1 and CDR2 (germline): SGHTA, FQGNSA. Between the trimmed V and J ends, which lost 5 bases and 4 bases, there was a span of 14 bases. In nucleotides, the CDR3 is TGTGCCAGCAGCCAAAGTGGGGGCGTCTATGGCTACACCTTC. Protein product: CASSQSGGVYGYTF.

The DNA for the CDR3 is TGTGCCACCAGCAGGGAAGGGGTAGCCTACGAGCAGTACTTC. It codes for CATSREGVAYEQYF. The J gene is TRBJ2-7, the V gene TRBV15, with a tentative D call TRBD1 (5 bases). V was shortened by 3 bases and J by 2 bases, with 11 bases between the two germline ends. This CDR3 contains 14 residues. The V gene's germline CDR1 is LNHNV and CDR2 YYDKDF (reference sequence). The full variable domain, its missing parts supplied by reference TRBV15 and TRBJ2-7, is DAMVIQNPRYQVTQFGKPVTLSCSQTLNHNVMYWYQQKSSQAPKLLFHYYDKDFNNEADTPDNFQSRRPNTSFCFLDIRSPGLGDTAMYLCATSREGVAYEQYFGPGTRLTVT.

CDR3 DNA: TGTGCCAGCAGCTTATGGTCTGGCGGGGGGGCCTATGGGTCCACCGGGGAGCTGTTTTTT. This codes for CASSLWSGGGAYGSTGELFF. V usage is TRBV7-2 and J usage is TRBJ2-2, with 9 bases fitting TRBD2. With V trimmed by 2 bases and J by 4 bases, 17 bases remained unmatched. The CDR3 has 20 residues. CDR1 and CDR2 from the germline V gene are SGHTA and FQGNSA.

The chain couples TRBV4-3 to TRBJ2-7, with D perhaps matching TRBD2 (6 bases). V gave up 1 base and J gave up 3 bases, with 16 bases separating them. The CDR3 is 16 amino acids. Germline CDR1 is LGHNA and CDR2 is YSLEER. The CDR3 coding sequence is TGCGCCAGCAGCCAAGGGGGGACCCTAGCGAGCTACGAGCAGTACTTC. This codes for CASSQGGTLASYEQYF.

This clonotype was seen ten or more times. This CDR3 reads CASSSRPPNTEAFF. The CDR3 DNA reads TGTGCCAGCAGTTCACGGCCACCGAACACTGAAGCTTTCTTT. The J gene is TRBJ1-1, the V gene TRBV6-5; D gene ambiguous. The CDR3 is 14 amino acids. The germline V gene encodes CDR1 MNHEY and CDR2 SVGAGI. V lost 4 bases and J 1 base, leaving 10 bases between the germline ends.

This clonotype occurred many times. The rearrangement joins TRBV25-1 to TRBJ1-3, with TRBD1 matching over 8 bases. CDR3 length equals 15 residues. The germline gives CDR1 MGHDK, CDR2 SYGVNS. The trim removed 4 bases at V and 1 base at J, leaving 3 bases unmatched. The CDR3 reads CASSGQGWSGNTIYF. CDR3 coding DNA: TGTGCCAGCAGTGGACAGGGGTGGTCTGGAAACACCATATATTTT.

A few counts support this clonotype. The chain employs TRBV13 and TRBJ1-2; D call uncertain. The germline CDR1 and CDR2 sequences are PRHDT and FYEKMQ (reference sequence). This CDR3 contains 12 residues. V was cut by 1 base and J by 10 bases, with 10 bases left in between. The CDR3 loop is CASSLVGDDYTF. The DNA of the CDR3 is TGTGCCAGCAGCTTAGTTGGGGATGACTACACCTTC.

This clonotype was found many times. V is TRBV10-2 and J is TRBJ1-1, with 9 bases fitting TRBD1. This CDR3 is 14 amino acids long. The J segment lost 7 bases and the V segment lost 7 bases, leaving 10 bases of the junction unmatched. The germline V gene has CDR1 WSHSY and CDR2 SAAADI. The CDR3 reads CASMKGGQGIEAFF. The CDR3 region has the DNA TGCGCCAGCATGAAGGGGGGACAGGGTATTGAAGCTTTCTTT.

This clonotype was seen only a few times. This could be a read error, since a much larger clone is one nucleotide away. The chain has TRBV9 and TRBJ1-2; maybe TRBD1 (5 bases). CDR3 length: 11 amino acids. In germline, CDR1 is SGDLS, CDR2 YYNGEE. The ends were cut back, 7 bases at V and 7 bases at J, with 11 bases in the middle. The CDR3 loop is CASLGGCGYTF. In DNA, the CDR3 is TGTGCCAGCTTGGGGGGATGTGGCTACACCTTC.